This T cell receptor beta chain was identified during a study of Ad26.COV2.S vaccination and SARS-CoV-2 variants. This table comes from immunoSEQ multiplex PCR, and its TCRdb copy is limited to in-frame clones, with some not included. The sample has fewer than 150,000 clones; roughly 89% are singletons. CDR1 is MDHEN and CDR2 is SYDVKM in the germline V gene. CDR3 size: 11 residues. Trimming took 6 bases from V and 9 from J, leaving 11 bases between them. This clone was counted a single time. What it recognizes is unknown. Study-wide results and limits: It was found that vaccine and placebo recipients had similar non-spike TCR breadth. In vaccinated individuals, spike-specific CD8+ and CD4+ T cell responses reportedly displayed substantial breadth.

The J gene is TRBJ1-1, the V gene TRBV28; D is uncertain. The sequence was collected from a human donor who had recovered from COVID-19. The sequencing here drew on peripheral blood, taken after recovery from COVID-19. The CDR3 loop reads CASSDRVQAFF. CDR3 coding DNA: TGTGCCAGCAGCGACCGAGTTCAAGCTTTCTTT. The full variable domain, with the rest looked up from reference TRBV28 and TRBJ1-1, is DVKVTQSSRYLVKRTGEKVFLECVQDMDHENMFWYRQDPGLGLRLIYFSYDVKMKEKGDIPEGYSVSREKKERFSLILESASTNQTSMYLCASSDRVQAFFGQGTRLTVV.